This T cell receptor (beta chain) comes out of a study of identifying expanded T cells in peripheral blood. This CDR3 is 18 amino acids long. Losses at the gene ends were 5 bases for V and 4 bases for J; bases not matched to a gene: 13. Germline values: CDR1 MDHEN, CDR2 SYDVKM. Collection occurred without any documented infections or immune events in donors. Notes on the study in general: Over approximately two and four weeks, about 17 and 20 clones changed, versus more than 1 between replicates. Clone count variance between approximately two-week samples rose with total template count.

Profiling relied on immunoSEQ multiplex PCR, and the TCRdb table lists in-frame clones only, not all of them. The table shows about 78,000 clones, with about four fifths occurring only once. This clone was seen once. Its cognate antigen is unknown. The chain employs TRBV28 and TRBJ2-6, with TRBD1 matching 8 bases. The receptor was isolated from a person aged 18 to 75 in good health. Sequenced input: blood. CDR3 region: CASSTRTGSLSGANVLTF. Written as DNA, the CDR3 is TGTGCCAGCAGTACGCGGACAGGGTCCCTTTCCGGGGCCAACGTCCTGACTTTC.